The rows below give T cell receptor beta chains drawn from one sample of a study of T-cell reconstitution after alpha-beta-depleted transplantation in children. TCRdb reanalysed the PCR reads using MiXCR and keeps one entry per CDR3 protein. The sample carries 300,000 to 400,000 distinct CDR3 sequences, under 20% recorded once. The source was PBMCs, mostly from graft donor cells, collected 360 days after TCRalphabeta/CD19-depleted stem cell transplant. Receptors originate from a male patient aged 2-15 years who had a stem cell transplant for acute lymphoblastic leukemia, so the T cells may come from the graft donor. Both conserved end residues are part of each CDR3. A D gene is named only where the DNA matches it firmly. Clone size is stated in some rows and not others, as once, few, many or a class when expanded.

cdr3_aa | cdr3_nt | clone_size | d_call | v_call | cdr3_length | j_call
CASSPRNGKETQYF | TGTGCCAGCTCACCACGAAACGGAAAAGAGACCCAGTACTTC | - | - | TRBV18 | 14 | TRBJ2-5
CASSSEVSGRGADTQYF | TGTGCCAGCAGCTCAGAAGTTAGCGGTCGAGGGGCAGATACGCAGTATTTT | many | - | TRBV7-6 | 17 | TRBJ2-3
CASSSGSTDTQYF | TGTGCCAGCAGCTCCGGGAGCACAGATACGCAGTATTTT | many | - | TRBV28 | 13 | TRBJ2-3
CASSPSYTEAFF | TGTGCCAGCAGCCCAAGTTACACTGAAGCTTTCTTT | many | - | TRBV7-2 | 12 | TRBJ1-1
CASSSGRGPITDTQYF | TGTGCCAGCAGCTCGGGGCGAGGTCCCATCACAGATACGCAGTATTTT | - | - | TRBV21-1 | 16 | TRBJ2-3
CSAGPLSYNEQFF | TGCAGTGCTGGCCCCCTAAGCTACAATGAGCAGTTCTTC | few | - | TRBV20-1 | 13 | TRBJ2-1
CASSQVGQGLRTGELFF | TGCGCCAGCAGCCAAGTGGGCCAGGGTTTGAGAACCGGGGAGCTGTTTTTT | - | - | TRBV4-3 | 17 | TRBJ2-2
CASSESNNYNEQFF | TGTGCCAGCAGTGAAAGTAACAACTACAATGAGCAGTTCTTC | few | - | TRBV25-1 | 14 | TRBJ2-1
CSARDRGTGQPQHF | TGCAGTGCTAGAGATCGCGGCACCGGGCAGCCCCAGCATTTT | - | - | TRBV20-1 | 14 | TRBJ1-5
CASRSSGSGYTF | TGTGCCAGCAGATCGTCGGGCTCCGGCTACACCTTC | - | - | TRBV6-2/TRBV6-3 | 12 | TRBJ1-2
CASSWGWDIGTDTQYF | TGTGCCAGCAGTTGGGGATGGGACATAGGCACAGATACGCAGTATTTT | - | - | TRBV28 | 16 | TRBJ2-3
CASSYYPPTILAGGSNEQFF | TGTGCCAGCAGTTACTACCCGCCAACCATTTTAGCGGGGGGTTCCAATGAGCAGTTCTTC | few | TRBD2 | TRBV6-2/TRBV6-3 | 20 | TRBJ2-1
CSASSEGNIQYF | TGCAGTGCTAGTAGCGAGGGCAACATTCAGTACTTC | many | - | TRBV20-1 | 12 | TRBJ2-4
CASSQGDRAQTQYF | TGTGCCAGCAGCCAAGGGGACAGGGCTCAGACCCAGTACTTC | few | TRBD1 | TRBV3-1 | 14 | TRBJ2-5
CASWGKGPGREDYEQYF | TGTGCCAGTTGGGGGAAAGGCCCCGGGAGGGAGGACTACGAGCAGTACTTC | many | TRBD2 | TRBV12-3/TRBV12-4 | 17 | TRBJ2-7
CASSGGDSNQPQHF | TGTGCCAGTTCGGGCGGAGATAGCAATCAGCCCCAGCATTTT | few | - | TRBV12-3/TRBV12-4 | 14 | TRBJ1-5
CASSPPGAGDRQQYF | TGTGCCAGCAGTCCCCCAGGGGCGGGAGACCGGCAACAGTACTTC | many | - | TRBV28 | 15 | TRBJ2-5
CASSPGGGARLYEQYF | TGTGCCAGCAGCCCCGGTGGGGGGGCGCGTCTCTACGAGCAGTACTTC | few | - | TRBV13 | 16 | TRBJ2-7
CASKEGDYEETQYF | TGCGCCTCCAAAGAAGGAGACTATGAAGAGACCCAGTACTTC | few | - | TRBV5-1 | 14 | TRBJ2-5
CASSLSTGRFNEQYF | TGTGCCAGCAGCTTAAGCACCGGGAGATTCAACGAGCAGTACTTC | - | - | TRBV7-9 | 15 | TRBJ2-7
CASSRQASTDTQYF | TGTGCCAGCAGTCGACAGGCCAGCACAGATACGCAGTATTTT | few | - | TRBV6-1 | 14 | TRBJ2-3
CASSATAGNTIYF | TGTGCCAGCAGCGCGACTGCTGGAAACACCATATATTTT | many | - | TRBV9 | 13 | TRBJ1-3